A single sample is the source of the 12 T cell receptor beta chains below, sequenced in a study of T cells after yellow fever vaccination. MiXCR was run by TCRdb on the 5' RACE reads, yielding one entry per CDR3 protein. The data hold some 260,000 distinct CDR3 sequences, with about 5.2% observed a single time. The sequenced sample was CD4+ T cells sorted from PBMCs, obtained on the day of the yellow fever booster vaccination. The receptors originated from a man aged 18 to 30 who received the YFV17D yellow fever vaccine.

There are many counts of this clonotype. The chain joins TRBV20-1 to TRBJ1-1; no clear D. This CDR3 is 14 amino acids long. Trimming shortened V by 4 bases and J by 1 base, and 13 bases separated the two germline ends. Looked up from germline, CDR1 is DFQATT and CDR2 is SNEGSKA (reference sequence). The CDR3 nucleotides are TGCAGTGCTACCCCAAGATCAGGGAACACTGAAGCTTTCTTT. Amino acid sequence: CSATPRSGNTEAFF.

This sequence joins TRBV2 and TRBJ2-2; D unresolved. Trimming stripped 6 bases from V and 0 bases from J, with 8 bases between. CDR3 length equals 14 residues. In germline, CDR1 is SNHLY, CDR2 FYNNEI. CDR3 sequence (DNA): TGTGCCAGCAGACAGTTATCGAACACCGGGGAGCTGTTTTTT. It specifies CASRQLSNTGELFF.

This rearrangement joins TRBV28 to TRBJ1-4; 10 nucleotides match TRBD1. The V gene end was trimmed by 5 bases and the J gene end by 8 bases; junction bases not matched to a gene: 5. Per germline, CDR1 MDHEN and CDR2 SYDVKM. There are 14 residues in the CDR3. The chain's CDR3 is CASSTRTGGEKLFF. As DNA, the CDR3 is TGTGCCAGCAGTACCCGGACAGGGGGGGAAAAACTGTTTTTT.

This clonotype was recorded at least ten times. V is TRBV7-2 and J is TRBJ1-1, with D unresolved. Germline V CDR1 and CDR2: SGHTA, FQGNSA. Trimming left V 3 bases short and J 0 bases short, with 5 bases between. The CDR3 is 13 residues long. CDR3 amino acids: CASSFAVNTEAFF. CDR3 DNA: TGTGCCAGCAGCTTCGCAGTGAACACTGAAGCTTTCTTT.

This clonotype was seen repeatedly, ten times or more. This chain uses TRBV6-1 with TRBJ2-7; D gene uncertain. The CDR3 extends over 13 amino acids. Germline loops: CDR1 MNHNS, CDR2 SASEGT. The ends were cut back, 7 bases at V and 5 bases at J, with 15 bases in the middle. DNA of the CDR3: TGTGCCAGCACCATCCCCCCTCTCAACGAGCAGTACTTC. Its protein product is CASTIPPLNEQYF.

CDR3: CASSHRSGLGGGADTQYF. In nucleotides, the CDR3 is TGCGCCAGCAGCCACCGATCCGGACTAGGCGGGGGAGCAGATACGCAGTATTTT. The chain links TRBV4-3 to TRBJ2-3, with 7 nucleotides matching TRBD2. V was clipped by 3 bases and J by 4 bases; unmatched bases: 16. From germline, CDR1 is LGHNA and CDR2 YSLEER. The CDR3 has 18 amino acids.

Many counts were recorded for this clonotype. The junction departs from germline at one end; a sequencing error may be responsible. The rearrangement links TRBV19 to TRBJ2-3, with a tentative D call TRBD1 (6 bases). This CDR3 is 11 amino acids long. Germline V gene data show CDR1 as LNHDA and CDR2 as SQIVND (reference sequence). CDR3 residues: CATRDTYTQYF. As DNA, the CDR3 is TGTGCCACCCGGGACACATATACGCAGTATTTT.

J is TRBJ2-7 and V is TRBV6-2 or TRBV6-3; D perhaps matches TRBD2 (5 bases). Trimming shortened V by 6 bases and J by 7 bases, and 19 bases separated the two germline ends. The germline V gene encodes CDR1 MNHEY and CDR2 SVGEGT. The CDR3 is made up of 14 amino acids. CDR3: CASSRADFKREQYF. DNA of the CDR3: TGTGCCAGCAGCCGAGCGGATTTTAAAAGGGAGCAGTACTTC.

V usage is TRBV27 and J usage is TRBJ2-7, with TRBD1 matching over 7 bases. This CDR3 has 17 residues. CDR1 MNHEY and CDR2 SMNVEV come from the germline V gene (reference sequence). As DNA, the CDR3 is TGCACCAGCAGCTCCATATTCCAGACAGGGAGTTACCGAGAGCAGTACGTC. This sequence encodes CTSSSIFQTGSYREQYV.

This clonotype occurred many times. V usage is TRBV10-3 and J usage is TRBJ2-1, with D possibly being TRBD2 (7 bases). Between the trimmed V and J ends, which lost 3 bases and 7 bases, there was a span of 16 bases. The CDR3 runs to 15 residues. Germline V gene data show CDR1 as ENHRY and CDR2 as SYGVKD. CDR3 sequence reads: CAISETGGVGNEQFF. The CDR3 DNA is TGTGCCATCAGTGAAACGGGGGGCGTCGGTAATGAGCAGTTCTTC.

This clonotype was detected only a few times. This chain links TRBV4-3 with TRBJ1-2; D possibly corresponds to TRBD1 (5 bases). Between the trimmed V and J ends, which lost 1 base and 3 bases, there was a span of 12 bases. This CDR3 comprises 15 residues. The germline V gene encodes CDR1 LGHNA and CDR2 YSLEER. Here the CDR3 reads CASSQGIGTDYGYTF. The CDR3 DNA reads as TGCGCCAGCAGCCAAGGGATTGGGACGGACTATGGCTACACCTTC.

The chain links TRBV5-1 to TRBJ2-5, with 8 bases that match TRBD1. V shed 6 bases, J shed 5 bases, and the junction held 9 bases outside the gene matches. This CDR3 contains 14 residues. Looked up from germline, CDR1 is SGHRS and CDR2 is YFSETQ. CDR3 amino acids: CASKRTGIAETQYF. Written as DNA, the CDR3 is TGCGCCAGCAAGAGGACAGGGATCGCTGAGACCCAGTACTTC.